Here is one T cell receptor (beta chain) with its context. What it recognizes is unknown. Using its own MiXCR run on the 5' RACE reads, TCRdb lists one record per CDR3 protein. The sample yields some 1,700,000 distinct CDR3 sequences, more than 30% seen once. The sample is drawn from a study of identical twins. Among all donors, each was a healthy Caucasian. Study-level points and caveats: Twins' excess sharing was less marked for out-of-frame beta sequences. Cord blood beta clonotypes present at high abundance carried fewer insertions; no such pattern appeared in memory repertoires. The study reached conclusions through statistical analysis that was cross-sectional, not following the same donors.

The CDR3 extends over 16 amino acids. Per germline, CDR1 SGHRS and CDR2 YFSETQ. Unmatched junction bases numbered 12, after V lost 4 bases and J lost 11 bases. The sequencing input was cord blood. The chain uses TRBV5-1 and TRBJ2-5, with 15 bases fitting TRBD2. The TCR originated in a newborn girl in good health. The DNA of the CDR3 is TGCGCCAGCAGCCCAACGGGACTAGCGGGAGGAGGTGAGCAGTACTTC. This sequence encodes CASSPTGLAGGGEQYF.